This TCR beta chain was identified during a study of molecular identifiers for immune sequencing clone quantification. Overall study: Replicate runs used RNA from about 19,000 or 110,000 naive CD8 cells, which was split five ways into aliquots, and four of those aliquots were then sequenced.

Overall study findings and caveats: Effector cells had over 99% of their molecules in clones above 20 RNA copies, while naive cells had under 1%.

Notes on this clonotype: As yet, its antigen is unknown. One base away lies a much larger clone, so this may be a sequencing read error.

One entry per CDR3 protein, called by TCRdb with MiXCR from the PCR reads. The sample yields 490,000 or so distinct CDR3 sequences, over 20% seen once. With 10%, 30% or 50% of RNA, roughly 18,000 to 1,100,000 naive CD8 T cells were sequenced. Naive CD8 T cells, phenotype CD8+CD4-CCR7+CD45RA+, were sorted. Sequencing was carried out using naive CD8+ T cells from blood, with Jurkat cell RNA spiked in. As for subset: FACS-sorted CD8+CD4-CCR7+CD45RA+ naive T cells. This TCR was sampled from a human donor in good health. Some libraries in this study had Jurkat cell RNA spiked in.

CDR3 sequence reads: CACSLPPSTEAFF. The CDR3, as DNA: TGTGCCTGCAGCTTACCCCCGTCGACTGAAGCTTTCTTT. The chain couples TRBV7-9 to TRBJ1-1, with D uncertain. Germline V gene data show CDR1 as SEHNR and CDR2 as FQNEAQ (reference sequence). CDR3 length: 13 residues. The full variable domain, rest sourced from reference TRBV7-9 and TRBJ1-1, is DTGVSQNPRHKITKRGQNVTFRCDPISEHNRLYWYRQTLGQGPEFLTYFQNEAQLEKSRLLSDRFSAERPKGSFSTLEIQRTEQGDSAMYLCACSLPPSTEAFFGQGTRLTVV.